Listed here are 25 T cell receptor beta chains from one sample, sequenced in a study of OX40 agonist ivuxolimab in advanced cancers. The table came from immunoSEQ multiplex PCR; TCRdb's copy has only in-frame clones and leaves some out. The sample gives about 63,000 clones, 75% to 90% of which show up once; about 10% is in the top ten. The sample here was CD4+ or CD8+ T cells sorted from blood, taken in a trial of the OX40 agonist ivuxolimab. The receptors originated from an adult with an advanced solid tumor such as melanoma, head and neck, liver or kidney cancer.

The chain joins TRBV5-6 to TRBJ2-7, with D possibly TRBD2 on 5 matching bases. The V end was cut by 0 bases, the J end by 2 bases, with 9 bases between. The V gene's germline CDR1 is SGHDT and CDR2 YYEEEE. The length of the CDR3 is 14 residues. The CDR3 loop is CASSLGYGTYEQYF. In DNA form, the CDR3 reads TGTGCCAGCAGCTTGGGCTACGGGACCTACGAGCAGTACTTC.

This clone showed up just once. The V call is TRBV7-9, the J call TRBJ2-5; tentatively, D is TRBD1 or TRBD2 (7 bases each). Trimming took 2 bases from V and 2 from J, leaving 12 bases between them. The CDR3 sequence is 15 residues long. CDR1 is SEHNR, CDR2 FQNEAQ, per germline (reference sequence). CDR3 region: CASSLSRGGQETQYF. CDR3 DNA: TGTGCCAGCAGCTTAAGCAGGGGGGGACAAGAGACCCAGTACTTC.

The rearrangement links TRBV5-1 to TRBJ1-2; tentative D call: TRBD1 (5 bases). Trimming removed 0 bases from V and 3 bases from J, with 9 bases in between. Germline V lookup: CDR1 SGHRS, CDR2 YFSETQ. The CDR3 consists of 14 residues. Here the CDR3 reads CASSLGDRDYGYTF. The DNA of the CDR3 is TGCGCCAGCAGCTTGGGCGACAGAGACTATGGCTACACCTTC.

This chain links TRBV7-3 with TRBJ1-1; TRBD1 aligns across 9 bases. The V gene end was trimmed by 5 bases and the J gene end by 3 bases; junction bases not matched to a gene: 1. CDR1 and CDR2 (germline): SGHTA, FQGTGA. The CDR3 sequence is 13 residues long. In DNA, the CDR3 is TGTGCCAGCAGCCGGGACAGGGACACTGAAGCTTTCTTT. Residues: CASSRDRDTEAFF.

The chain carries TRBV28 and TRBJ1-2, with TRBD1 as a possible D gene (5 bases). Germline CDR1 reads MDHEN; CDR2 reads SYDVKM. Trimming took off 1 base at V and 1 base at J, with 22 bases between the two ends. The CDR3 runs to 19 residues. The CDR3 bases are TGTGCCAGCAGTTTATTGCTGGGACCGGGGGGGTACCATAACTATGGCTACACCTTC. Residues: CASSLLLGPGGYHNYGYTF.

This clone was detected only a few times. The rearrangement uses TRBV5-4 and TRBJ2-6; 8 bases are a match to TRBD2. This CDR3 region has 17 residues. With 3 bases clipped from V and 4 bases from J, the junction kept 9 bases outside the gene matches. Germline V CDR1 and CDR2: SGHNT, YYREEE (reference sequence). For the CDR3, the DNA is TGTGCCAGCAGCTCTACCACGGGGGGGCTCGGGGCCAACGTCCTGACTTTC. Translating gives CASSSTTGGLGANVLTF.

The V call is TRBV5-4, the J call TRBJ2-1, with D perhaps matching TRBD1 (6 bases). The CDR3 extends over 13 amino acids. Trimming stripped 3 bases from V and 2 bases from J, with 6 bases between. The germline CDR1 and CDR2 sequences are SGHNT and YYREEE (reference sequence). CDR3 nucleotide sequence: TGTGCCAGCAGCTGGACAGCCTACAATGAGCAGTTCTTC. It is translated as CASSWTAYNEQFF.

This chain uses TRBV5-5 with TRBJ2-5; no clear D gene. Germline V gene sequence: CDR1 SGHKS, CDR2 YYEKEE (reference sequence). The CDR3 spans 14 residues. Trimming took off 5 bases at V and 0 bases at J, with 11 bases between the two ends. The CDR3 coding sequence is TGTGCCAGCAGGCCCCGTTGGGACCAAGAGACCCAGTACTTC. It encodes CASRPRWDQETQYF.

This chain joins TRBV6-1 and TRBJ1-4, with D perhaps TRBD1 (6 bases). The germline CDR1 and CDR2 sequences are MNHNS and SASEGT. V was clipped by 4 bases and J by 6 bases, with 15 bases between them. The CDR3 loop spans 15 amino acids. CDR3 sequence reads: CASSGRGDTDEKLFF. CDR3 DNA sequence: TGTGCCAGCAGTGGGAGGGGGGACACGGATGAAAAACTGTTTTTT.

The V gene is TRBV7-2, the J gene TRBJ2-3, with TRBD2 matching 8 bases. The germline CDR1 and CDR2 sequences are SGHTA and FQGNSA. This CDR3 spans 16 amino acids. V dropped 3 bases and J dropped 1; count of bases not matched to a gene: 6. This CDR3 is CASSFLTSEGTDTQYF. As DNA, the CDR3 is TGTGCCAGCAGCTTTTTGACTAGCGAAGGCACAGATACGCAGTATTTT.

This clone was counted once. The chain couples TRBV19 to TRBJ2-7; D call uncertain. Germline V gives CDR1 LNHDA, CDR2 SQIVND (reference sequence). The V end lost 3 bases, the J end lost 3 bases, and 3 bases lay between the germline ends. The CDR3 covers 11 residues. The CDR3 DNA reads as TGTGCCAGTAGTATCGGCTACGAGCAGTACTTC. Amino acids: CASSIGYEQYF.

In this sample, this clone turned up once. The CDR3 region has the DNA TGTGCCAGCAGGGGGACAGGGGCTAATGAAAAACTGTTTTTT. Residues: CASRGTGANEKLFF. The chain combines TRBV27 with TRBJ1-4; 10 bases line up with TRBD1. There are 14 residues in the CDR3. J lost 3 bases, V lost 6 bases, and 1 base had no gene match. Germline CDR1 MNHEY, CDR2 SMNVEV (reference sequence).

The V call is TRBV6-5, the J call TRBJ1-1; unclear D gene. Germline lookup yields CDR1 MNHEY and CDR2 SVGAGI. V dropped 0 bases and J dropped 0 bases, with 8 bases sitting between them. There are 15 residues in the CDR3. CDR3 region: CASSYSILLNTEAFF. The CDR3 bases are TGTGCCAGCAGTTACTCTATACTGTTGAACACTGAAGCTTTCTTT.

This chain links TRBV5-1 with TRBJ1-3; D might be TRBD1 (6 bases). CDR1 and CDR2 from the germline V gene are SGHRS and YFSETQ. Trimming removed 0 bases from V and 7 bases from J, with 8 bases in between. This CDR3 contains 13 residues. CDR3 protein: CASSLGTANTIYF. In nucleotides, the CDR3 is TGCGCCAGCAGCTTGGGGACAGCCAACACCATATATTTT.

The chain joins TRBV2 to TRBJ2-2, with 10 bases matching TRBD2. The V segment lost 6 bases and the J segment 5 bases; nucleotides outside the gene matches: 6. CDR3 length: 15 amino acids. The germline CDR1 and CDR2 sequences are SNHLY and FYNNEI. The CDR3 loop reads CASRVAGGRTGELFF. DNA for the CDR3: TGTGCCAGCAGAGTAGCGGGAGGAAGAACCGGGGAGCTGTTTTTT.

The rearrangement uses TRBV2 and TRBJ2-7; no definite D call. The V and J ends lost 4 bases and 2 bases respectively, with 9 bases between them. The germline gives CDR1 SNHLY, CDR2 FYNNEI. CDR3 size: 13 residues. CDR3 in DNA: TGTGCCAGCAGTGCTGACATTACCTACGAGCAGTACTTC. Protein product: CASSADITYEQYF.

The rearrangement uses TRBV28 and TRBJ2-5; D might be TRBD1 (7 bases). The V end was cut by 7 bases, the J end by 0 bases, with 15 bases between. The germline V gene has CDR1 MDHEN and CDR2 SYDVKM. CDR3 length: 15 amino acids. The CDR3 DNA reads as TGTGCCAGCACCGGGGGACAGACTTACCAAGAGACCCAGTACTTC. Residues: CASTGGQTYQETQYF.

The rearrangement uses TRBV4-2 and TRBJ1-2, with D unresolved. This CDR3 spans 15 amino acids. CDR1 is LGHNA, CDR2 YNFKEQ, per germline. V lost 0 bases and J lost 0, with 8 bases in between. The CDR3 DNA reads TGTGCCAGCAGCCAAGATCGGCAGCCTAACTATGGCTACACCTTC. Translated: CASSQDRQPNYGYTF.

The chain has TRBV6-5 and TRBJ1-1; the D gene is possibly TRBD1 (6 bases). This CDR3 is 12 amino acids long. From germline, CDR1 is MNHEY and CDR2 SVGAGI. The V gene lost 5 bases and the J gene lost 14 bases, with 18 bases spanning the gap. CDR3 loop: CASSPGGRGGFF. In DNA form, the CDR3 reads TGTGCCAGCAGTCCGGGGGGCAGGGGAGGCTTCTTT.

The chain employs TRBV6-1 and TRBJ1-4; TRBD1 matches 10 bases. Per the germline V gene, CDR1 is MNHNS and CDR2 is SASEGT. The V and J ends lost 2 bases and 6 bases, in that order; junction bases with no gene match: 3. The CDR3 totals 15 residues. The CDR3 spells CASSEPGQGYEKLFF. In DNA form, the CDR3 reads TGTGCCAGCAGTGAACCGGGACAGGGGTATGAAAAACTGTTTTTT.

CDR3 amino acids: CAIKTSSYEQYF. CDR3 in DNA: TGTGCCATCAAGACTAGCTCCTACGAGCAGTACTTC. The rearrangement links TRBV10-3 to TRBJ2-7; weak D call: TRBD2 (6 bases). Trimming removed 7 bases from V and 0 bases from J, with 7 bases in between. The germline V gene has CDR1 ENHRY and CDR2 SYGVKD. The CDR3 loop spans 12 amino acids.

The chain uses TRBV6-1 and TRBJ1-2, with TRBD1 identical over 7 bases. V was pared by 10 bases and J by 4 bases, with 9 bases of the junction left unmatched. The CDR3 has 13 residues. CDR1 MNHNS and CDR2 SASEGT come from the germline V gene. The CDR3 DNA sequence: TGTGCCACCAACGGACAGGTCGCCTATGGCTACACCTTC. Encoded protein: CATNGQVAYGYTF.

The chain couples TRBV15 to TRBJ2-7, with 9 bases fitting TRBD2. The length of the CDR3 is 14 residues. Germline V gene data show CDR1 as LNHNV and CDR2 as YYDKDF (reference sequence). V was pared by 5 bases and J by 2 bases, with 4 bases of the junction left unmatched. CDR3 amino acids: CATSPRLAAYEQYF. CDR3 in DNA: TGTGCCACCAGCCCTCGACTAGCGGCCTACGAGCAGTACTTC.

Regarding this clone: The sample carries other DNA sequences with the same CDR3. The chain employs TRBV5-1 and TRBJ2-1; D remains ambiguous. CDR1 SGHRS and CDR2 YFSETQ come from the germline V gene. The CDR3 runs 13 residues. Between the trimmed V and J ends, which lost 0 bases and 7 bases, there was a span of 8 bases. CDR3 DNA: TGCGCCAGCAGCTTGGGGACGAATAATGAGCAGTTCTTC. Translating gives CASSLGTNNEQFF.

The chain employs TRBV5-1 and TRBJ2-1, with 10 nucleotides matching TRBD1. J gave up 3 bases and V 6 bases, and 6 bases lay outside the gene matches. The germline gives CDR1 SGHRS, CDR2 YFSETQ. The CDR3 consists of 15 residues. CDR3 DNA: TGCGCCAGCACCCTGACAGGGGGCGTCTACAATGAGCAGTTCTTC. Its translation: CASTLTGGVYNEQFF.